What follows are 22 T cell receptor beta chains derived from one specimen sequenced in a study of OX40 agonist ivuxolimab in advanced cancers. TCRdb keeps only in-frame clones here, not all; method: immunoSEQ multiplex PCR. The profile shows about 50,000 clones, over 90% of them singletons. Here the sequenced sample was CD4+ or CD8+ T cells sorted from blood, taken in a trial of the OX40 agonist ivuxolimab. Receptors were obtained from an adult with an advanced solid tumor such as melanoma, head and neck, liver or kidney cancer.

CDR3 protein: CASSLRDSYNSPLHF. The CDR3 nucleotides read TGCGCCAGCAGTCTCCGGGACAGTTATAATTCACCCCTCCACTTT. The chain carries TRBV5-1 and TRBJ1-6; 7 nucleotides agree with TRBD1. Germline V gene lookup returns CDR1 SGHRS and CDR2 YFSETQ. CDR3 length: 15 amino acids. The trim removed 5 bases at V and 4 bases at J, leaving 6 bases unmatched.

CDR3 region: CASSIGTAINEKLFF. The DNA of the CDR3 is TGTGCCAGTAGTATCGGGACAGCAATTAATGAAAAACTGTTTTTT. The chain employs TRBV19 and TRBJ1-4; 7 bases fit TRBD1. This CDR3 spans 15 amino acids. Germline V gene data show CDR1 as LNHDA and CDR2 as SQIVND (reference sequence). With V trimmed by 3 bases and J by 4 bases, 5 bases remained unmatched.

This CDR3 is CASSEGLARVETQYF. The CDR3 DNA is TGTGCCAGCAGCGAGGGACTAGCGAGGGTAGAGACCCAGTACTTC. V and J are TRBV7-2 and TRBJ2-5; 10 nucleotides line up with TRBD2. From germline, CDR1 is SGHTA and CDR2 FQGNSA. This CDR3 contains 15 residues. V lost 5 bases to trimming and J lost 4 bases; unmatched junction nucleotides: 7.

The chain links TRBV13 to TRBJ1-1; the match to TRBD1 covers 7 bases. V was pared by 6 bases and J by 5 bases, with 9 bases of the junction left unmatched. Germline V gives CDR1 PRHDT, CDR2 FYEKMQ (reference sequence). The CDR3 extends over 14 amino acids. The CDR3 DNA sequence: TGTGCCAGCAGTGTTGGGGACAGAATAACTGAAGCTTTCTTT. Amino acids: CASSVGDRITEAFF.

The rearrangement uses TRBV11-2 and TRBJ2-5; perhaps D is TRBD1 or TRBD2 (6 bases each). Trimming took 3 bases from V and 4 from J, leaving 12 bases between them. Germline values: CDR1 SGHAT, CDR2 FQNNGV. The CDR3 contains 14 residues. The CDR3 sequence is CASSFAGGRETQYF. CDR3 DNA: TGTGCCAGCAGCTTCGCTGGGGGGCGAGAGACCCAGTACTTC.

In DNA form, the CDR3 reads TGTGCCAGCAGCCCCCAGGGGTTAGTGAACACCGGGGAGCTGTTTTTT. Protein sequence: CASSPQGLVNTGELFF. The chain combines TRBV27 with TRBJ2-2; a weak D match, TRBD1 (6 bases). Germline V gene sequence: CDR1 MNHEY, CDR2 SMNVEV (reference sequence). Trimming took off 6 bases at V and 1 base at J, with 15 bases between the two ends. The CDR3 consists of 16 residues.

The chain has TRBV7-9 and TRBJ2-5, with TRBD1 identical over 7 bases. Trimming took 3 bases from V and 5 from J; bases not matched to a gene: 6. CDR1 SEHNR and CDR2 FQNEAQ come from the germline V gene (reference sequence). The CDR3 runs to 14 residues. The CDR3 DNA is TGTGCCAGCAGCTTCAGTACAGGGGAGGAGACCCAGTACTTC. It codes for CASSFSTGEETQYF.

This rearrangement joins TRBV10-3 to TRBJ2-7; 10 nucleotides agree with TRBD1. CDR3 length: 17 amino acids. The germline V gene has CDR1 ENHRY and CDR2 SYGVKD. V shed 3 bases and J 0 bases; nucleotides not matched to a gene: 8. The CDR3 DNA reads TGTGCCATCAGTGACCCGGGACAGGGGCTCTTCTCCTACGAGCAGTACTTC. Residues: CAISDPGQGLFSYEQYF.

The chain combines TRBV10-2 with TRBJ2-1; 9 bases map to TRBD2. Germline lookup yields CDR1 WSHSY and CDR2 SAAADI. This CDR3 is built from 15 residues. Trimming removed 5 bases from V and 3 bases from J; junction bases left unmatched: 5. The CDR3 DNA sequence: TGCGCCAGCAGTTTTGCGGGGGGGGACTACAATGAGCAGTTCTTC. It specifies CASSFAGGDYNEQFF.

This rearrangement joins TRBV4-2 to TRBJ2-7; weak D call: TRBD1 (5 bases). Germline V CDR1 and CDR2: LGHNA, YNFKEQ. V gave up 1 base and J gave up 0 bases, with 13 bases separating them. This CDR3 has 16 residues. The CDR3, as DNA: TGTGCCAGCAGCCAAGGAATTCGTCAGGGCTCCTACGAGCAGTACTTC. Its translation: CASSQGIRQGSYEQYF.

A few counts support this clone. The V and J genes are TRBV19 and TRBJ1-5; no firm D call. CDR3 length: 12 amino acids. Between the trimmed V and J ends, which lost 1 base and 6 bases, there was a span of 4 bases. Looked up from germline, CDR1 is LNHDA and CDR2 is SQIVND (reference sequence). The CDR3 sequence is CASSIGVQPQHF. The CDR3 DNA sequence: TGTGCCAGTAGTATAGGGGTTCAGCCCCAGCATTTT. Filled out from reference TRBV19 and TRBJ1-5, the complete variable domain reads DGGITQSPKYLFRKEGQNVTLSCEQNLNHDAMYWYRQDPGQGLRLIYYSQIVNDFQKGDIAEGYSVSREKKESFPLTVTSAQKNPTAFYLCASSIGVQPQHFGDGTRLSIL.

This sequence joins TRBV9 and TRBJ2-6; D uncertain. V was pared by 0 bases and J by 1 base, with 5 bases between. Germline assignment: CDR1 SGDLS and CDR2 YYNGEE. This CDR3 region has 15 residues. CDR3 loop: CASSVAVSGANVLTF. The CDR3 DNA reads TGTGCCAGCAGCGTAGCCGTTTCTGGGGCCAACGTCCTGACTTTC.

CDR3: CASREEGGTGNTIYF. The CDR3 nucleotides are TGTGCCAGCAGGGAGGAAGGGGGTACTGGAAACACCATATATTTT. The gene calls are TRBV6-1 and TRBJ1-3, with a weak D call TRBD1 (6 bases). Germline V gene sequence: CDR1 MNHNS, CDR2 SASEGT. The CDR3 spans 15 residues. Trimming stripped 6 bases from V and 2 bases from J, with 14 bases between.

V is TRBV2 and J is TRBJ1-1, with 10 bases that match TRBD1. The germline V gene has CDR1 SNHLY and CDR2 FYNNEI. V lost 5 bases, J lost 8 bases, and 8 bases stayed unmatched. The CDR3 sequence is 14 residues long. For the CDR3, the DNA is TGTGCCAGCAGTTTTGGGACAGGGGAACTAGAAGCTTTCTTT. Translating gives CASSFGTGELEAFF.

The chain employs TRBV7-8 and TRBJ2-5; D could derive from TRBD1 or TRBD2 (7 bases each). CDR3 length: 16 residues. The V end was cut by 5 bases, the J end by 4 bases, with 20 bases between. Germline CDR1 and CDR2: SGHVS and FQNEAQ. The CDR3 DNA is TGTGCCAGCAGCCGTCAGGGGGGGGGCCTGGGAGAGACCCAGTACTTC. It is translated as CASSRQGGGLGETQYF.

The chain combines TRBV6-6 with TRBJ1-2, with unresolved D. The CDR3 spans 12 residues. V was cut by 0 bases and J by 7 bases, with 6 bases left in between. The V gene's germline CDR1 is MNHNY and CDR2 SVGAGI (reference sequence). In nucleotides, the CDR3 is TGTGCCAGCAGTTACTCTGGCGGTGGCTACACCTTC. It yields the protein CASSYSGGGYTF.

J is TRBJ1-1 and V is TRBV6-4, with D possibly being TRBD1 (5 bases). This CDR3 is built from 14 residues. Trimming took 4 bases from V and 1 from J, leaving 10 bases between them. Germline-derived CDR1 and CDR2 are MRHNA and SNTAGT. CDR3 coding DNA: TGTGCCAGCAGTGTAGACAGTCAGAACACTGAAGCTTTCTTT. Translating it yields CASSVDSQNTEAFF.

The rearrangement uses TRBV27 and TRBJ2-3, with D perhaps assigned TRBD1 or TRBD2 (5 bases each). The V gene's germline CDR1 is MNHEY and CDR2 SMNVEV (reference sequence). The V end lost 2 bases, the J end lost 2 bases, and 11 bases lay between the germline ends. There are 15 residues in the CDR3. CDR3 DNA sequence: TGTGCCAGCAGTTTAATCTGGGGGACCACAGATACGCAGTATTTT. This gives the protein CASSLIWGTTDTQYF.

The chain joins TRBV9 to TRBJ2-5; no firm D call. V lost 0 bases to trimming and J lost 5 bases, with 8 bases between them. The CDR3 spans 13 residues. Germline values: CDR1 SGDLS, CDR2 YYNGEE. CDR3 residues: CASSVDVQETQYF. The CDR3 nucleotides are TGTGCCAGCAGCGTAGACGTCCAGGAGACCCAGTACTTC.

The CDR3 region is CASRTDRVRNTGELFF. The CDR3 DNA sequence: TGTGCCAGCAGAACCGACAGGGTTAGGAACACCGGGGAGCTGTTTTTT. The chain couples TRBV28 to TRBJ2-2, with 7 bases that match TRBD1. J was trimmed by 1 base and V by 6 bases; bases with no gene match: 8. CDR1 is MDHEN and CDR2 is SYDVKM in the germline V gene. The CDR3 length is 16 residues.

V and J are TRBV5-6 and TRBJ2-7; no clear D. The germline V gene has CDR1 SGHDT and CDR2 YYEEEE. The CDR3 covers 12 residues. The V end was cut by 0 bases, the J end by 2 bases, with 3 bases between. CDR3 region: CASSLGTYEQYV. DNA for the CDR3: TGTGCCAGCAGCTTGGGAACCTACGAGCAGTACGTC.

The V call is TRBV7-9, the J call TRBJ1-5; D not resolved. V lost 6 bases and J 4 bases, leaving 10 bases between the germline ends. There are 13 residues in the CDR3. The germline gives CDR1 SEHNR, CDR2 FQNEAQ (reference sequence). This CDR3 is CASSASGNQPQHF. CDR3 DNA: TGTGCCAGCAGTGCATCGGGAAATCAGCCCCAGCATTTT.